The clone carrying this T cell receptor (beta chain) was counted between two and nine times. The ends were cut back, 4 bases at V and 7 bases at J, with 23 bases in the middle. Germline-derived CDR1 and CDR2 are SGHRS and YFSETQ. The CDR3 spans 16 residues. Seattle patients were enrolled during active infection and followed longitudinally. The source of the sample is a study of blood T cell repertoires in COVID-19. Study information: Samples representing acute and convalescent COVID-19 were sourced from the United States, Italy and Spain. T cells, B-cell-depleted T cells, or PBMCs provided the cDNA or gDNA that served as material.

Assay used: immunoSEQ multiplex PCR; TCRdb lists only in-frame clones, some missing. The table records around 320,000 clones, just under 90% of them present only once. This clonotype was sampled from a woman in her twenties or thirties with COVID-19, enrolled during active disease. The chain joins TRBV5-1 to TRBJ2-5, with TRBD2 as a possible D gene (6 bases). The sample comprised peripheral blood. CDR3 sequence reads: CASSLGVSGLLGTQYF. CDR3 sequence (DNA): TGCGCCAGCAGCCTTGGGGTATCGGGACTCCTAGGGACCCAGTACTTC.